This is a list of T cell receptor beta chains from one sample in a study of T cell changes during pregnancy in multiple sclerosis. Sequencing used immunoSEQ multiplex PCR; TCRdb keeps in-frame clones, though not all of them. In the table there are 60,000 or so clones, 91% of which are singletons. The sample was peripheral blood, taken before pregnancy. The receptors come from a female donor with multiple sclerosis, enrolled in a pregnancy study. CDR3s include the opening cysteine and the closing phenylalanine or tryptophan. D genes are given only for firm matches. The size entry is marked missing in some rows and otherwise reads once, few, many or a size class.

d_call | j_call | v_call | clone_size | cdr3_nt | cdr3_aa
TRBD1 | TRBJ2-1 | TRBV7-3 | . | TGTGCCAGCTCCCCCGAGACAGGGAATTATGGCGAGCAGTTCTTC | CASSPETGNYGEQFF
TRBD1 | TRBJ2-7 | TRBV5-1 | . | TGCGCCAGCAGCACGACCCCCGGGACAGTGGGGGAGCAGTACTTC | CASSTTPGTVGEQYF
. | TRBJ1-3 | TRBV18 | . | TGTGCCAGCTCATTCGGAGAGGCAGGGGCGGGAAACACCATATATTTT | CASSFGEAGAGNTIYF
TRBD2 | TRBJ2-7 | TRBV7-2 | . | TGTGCCAGCAGGCCTAGCGGGTCCCCCTACGAGCAGTACTTC | CASRPSGSPYEQYF
TRBD2 | TRBJ2-3 | TRBV7-3 | . | TGTGCCAGCAGCTTAACCGGGGGGGCAGATACGCAGTATTTT | CASSLTGGADTQYF
TRBD2 | TRBJ2-3 | TRBV7-9 | . | TGTGCCAGCAGCTTTGGGCGGGGGGGCAAAAATACGCAGTATTTT | CASSFGRGGKNTQYF
TRBD2 | TRBJ2-2 | TRBV4-3 | . | TGCGCCAGCAGCCAAAGGGCTAGCGGGGGGAACGGGGAGCTGTTTTTT | CASSQRASGGNGELFF
. | TRBJ2-2 | TRBV19 | . | TGTGCCAGTTCCGGGGTGACCGGGGAGCTGTTTTTT | CASSGVTGELFF
TRBD1 | TRBJ2-7 | TRBV7-2 | . | TGTGCCAGCAGCTGGACAGGGAACAACGAGCAGTACTTC | CASSWTGNNEQYF
TRBD1 | TRBJ2-7 | TRBV5-5 | once | TGTGCCAGCAGCTTGGGACAGGGACACTACGAGCAGTACTTC | CASSLGQGHYEQYF
. | TRBJ2-6 | TRBV27 | . | TGTGCCAGCAGTTTACTACCATCTGGGGCCAACGTCCTGACTTTC | CASSLLPSGANVLTF
TRBD1 | TRBJ2-3 | TRBV15 | . | TGTGCCACCAGCGCCCGAAGGACAGGGGGCTTACGCACAGATACGCAGTATTTT | CATSARRTGGLRTDTQYF
. | TRBJ2-7 | TRBV7-9 | . | TGTGCCAGCACCGACGGCAGGGATACCTACGAGCAGTACTTC | CASTDGRDTYEQYF
. | TRBJ1-1 | TRBV28 | few | TGTGCCATTGGCGGCCGGGAAGCTTTCTTT | CAIGGREAFF
TRBD2 | TRBJ2-7 | TRBV5-4 | . | TGTGCCAGCAGCTTGGGCGGGGGGATGAACGAGCAGTACTTC | CASSLGGGMNEQYF
. | TRBJ2-5 | TRBV7-6 | . | TGTGCCAGCAGCTTAGCGAGTTCGGAGACCCAGTACTTC | CASSLASSETQYF
. | TRBJ2-7 | TRBV19 | . | TGTGCCAGTAGTATCGGGCTAGCGTTCCCCTACGAGCAGTACTTC | CASSIGLAFPYEQYF
. | TRBJ2-1 | TRBV4-3 | . | TGCGCCAGCAGCCAAGCCTCGGGGTTCTACAATGAGCAGTTCTTC | CASSQASGFYNEQFF
. | TRBJ1-2 | TRBV19 | . | TGTGCCAGTAGTATCTCATGGGCGGGGGACAACTATGGCTACACCTTC | CASSISWAGDNYGYTF
TRBD2 | TRBJ2-1 | TRBV16 | . | TGTGCCAGCAGCCTTGGGACTAGCCCCTACAATGAGCAGTTCTTC | CASSLGTSPYNEQFF
. | TRBJ1-1 | TRBV27 | . | TGTGCCAGCAGCCCCACAGGGATGAACACTGAAGCTTTCTTT | CASSPTGMNTEAFF
. | TRBJ2-3 | TRBV27 | . | TGTGCCAGCAGTGCCGGTTGGGGGGGGGCGACAGATACGCAGTATTTT | CASSAGWGGATDTQYF